This TCR beta chain was captured in a study of T cells in Graves' hyperthyroidism and ophthalmopathy. Whole-study results and caveats: Model output signaled ophthalmopathy a median roughly six months ahead of onset.

This clonotype has ten or more counts. Antigen unknown. RNA transcripts served as the template for amplifying TCR beta CDR3 regions. The HTBI primer set was used in a first-round RT-PCR of the TCR CDR3. TCRdb processed the multiplex PCR reads anew with MiXCR; each CDR3 protein has one entry. The sample yields around 450,000 distinct CDR3 sequences, around 16% seen once. For Graves' hyperthyroidism to be stable, ophthalmopathy could not progress within 18 months. The hyperthyroidism patients had all been newly diagnosed, and their disease duration was under 2 months. Their ages ranged from 18 to 65 years. Fresh peripheral blood, about 9.9 ml, yielded the PBMCs. Trimming pared 3 bases from V and 4 bases from J, leaving 16 bases between. Germline V gene data show CDR1 as SEHNR and CDR2 as FQNEAQ (reference sequence). The CDR3 runs to 15 residues.

The receptor's source is a woman aged 18-29 years with Graves' hyperthyroidism. This chain uses TRBV7-9 with TRBJ2-7; D might be TRBD2 (6 bases). What was sequenced was blood. CDR3 in amino acids: CASSLFTGGRYEQYF. CDR3 coding DNA: TGTGCCAGCAGCTTGTTCACAGGAGGGAGATACGAGCAGTACTTC.